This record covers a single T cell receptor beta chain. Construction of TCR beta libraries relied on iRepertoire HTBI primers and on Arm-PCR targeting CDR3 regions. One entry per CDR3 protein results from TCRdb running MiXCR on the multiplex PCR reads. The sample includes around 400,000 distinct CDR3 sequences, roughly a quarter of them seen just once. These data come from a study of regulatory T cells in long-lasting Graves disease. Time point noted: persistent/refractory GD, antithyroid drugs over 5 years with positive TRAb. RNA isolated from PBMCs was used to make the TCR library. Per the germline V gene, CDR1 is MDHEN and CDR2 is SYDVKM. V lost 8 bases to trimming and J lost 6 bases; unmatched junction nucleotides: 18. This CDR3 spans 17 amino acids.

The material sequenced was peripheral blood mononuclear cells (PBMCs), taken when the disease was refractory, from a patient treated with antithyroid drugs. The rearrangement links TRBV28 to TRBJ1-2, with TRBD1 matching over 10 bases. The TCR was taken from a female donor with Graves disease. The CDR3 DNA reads TGTGCCAGCTTCCTGGCCACGACAGGGGGCGGTCCCCATGGCTACACCTTC. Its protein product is CASFLATTGGGPHGYTF.